The present T cell receptor beta chain was sequenced within a study of blood T cell repertoires in COVID-19 (dated by TCRdb to 2019 to 2021). Broadly, across the study: The collaborator samples originated in the United States, Italy and Spain and spanned the acute and convalescent phases of COVID-19. Subjects who had been exposed to COVID-19, were actively infected with it, or had recovered from it provided the deeply sampled blood TCRbeta repertoires that made up the dataset. The repertoires were released in a freely available public database meant as a resource for research on the immune response to SARS-CoV-2. The samples were drawn from two sources: the first 160 participants of the ongoing ImmuneRACE study, and approximately 1,300 subjects contributed by 6 global collaborators. Sample metadata almost always included a de-identified subject ID, COVID-19 status, age in years and sex. The material from the prospective study consisted of cDNA or gDNA derived from T cells, B-cell-depleted T cells, or PBMCs. Where available, HLA class I and class II types were obtained from metadata supplied by the sample provider rather than from assay-based typing.

Reading from cysteine to phenylalanine, the CDR3 counts 14 amino acids. Only CDR3 DNA is held: 42 bases, read in frame from base 1. V sheds 2 bases and J sheds 10 bases, leaving 12 bases between their ends. Reading the germline V gene (reference sequence) gives CDR1 LNHDA and CDR2 SQIVND. A remark on this clone: Which antigen it targets is not known. The record has no base qualities; no much larger clone is one base away.

The immunoSEQ Assay, a bias-controlled multiplex PCR, was used to amplify TCRbeta CDR3 regions from genomic DNA. From the authors' description of their analysis: Nucleated cell counts per sample were estimated from amplification of reference gene primers within the assay. To quantify the absolute abundance of each unique TCRbeta CDR3 rearrangement, sequence reads were collapsed and filtered. For each sample, productive Simpson clonality was calculated by taking the square root of Simpson's diversity index across productive rearrangements. This is the immuneACCESS table as TCRdb keeps it, with only in-frame sequences that have V and J called. A part of the clones is gone; compared with another copy, unresolved V genes explain less than half, and the rest is unexplained. The DNA gave D and trimming, while V, J and clone size come from that table. Present in this sample are over 350,000 clones, around 89% of which were seen just once. 4% to 4.5% of the sample is held by the ten biggest clonotypes.

What the authors observed across the whole study: How much clinical and demographic metadata was included differed by source and by participant, and the metadata was provided uncurated.

Whole blood was collected in K2EDTA tubes by collaborating institutions according to the institutions' own protocols. For TCRbeta analysis, collaborators shipped samples as frozen whole blood, isolated PBMCs, or DNA extracted from either of those sample types. The clonotype originates from a woman aged 25 to 39 with acute or convalescent COVID-19. Material: peripheral blood. The sequence joins TRBV19 to TRBJ1-6; the D gene assignment is ambiguous. The CDR3 corresponds to CASSIKGEESPLHF. The DNA sequence follows: TGTGCCAGTAGTATAAAGGGAGAAGAATCACCCCTCCACTTT. Full variable domain (CDR3 extended with the reference TRBV19 and TRBJ1-6 proteins): DGGITQSPKYLFRKEGQNVTLSCEQNLNHDAMYWYRQDPGQGLRLIYYSQIVNDFQKGDIAEGYSVSREKKESFPLTVTSAQKNPTAFYLCASSIKGEESPLHFGNGTRLTVT.